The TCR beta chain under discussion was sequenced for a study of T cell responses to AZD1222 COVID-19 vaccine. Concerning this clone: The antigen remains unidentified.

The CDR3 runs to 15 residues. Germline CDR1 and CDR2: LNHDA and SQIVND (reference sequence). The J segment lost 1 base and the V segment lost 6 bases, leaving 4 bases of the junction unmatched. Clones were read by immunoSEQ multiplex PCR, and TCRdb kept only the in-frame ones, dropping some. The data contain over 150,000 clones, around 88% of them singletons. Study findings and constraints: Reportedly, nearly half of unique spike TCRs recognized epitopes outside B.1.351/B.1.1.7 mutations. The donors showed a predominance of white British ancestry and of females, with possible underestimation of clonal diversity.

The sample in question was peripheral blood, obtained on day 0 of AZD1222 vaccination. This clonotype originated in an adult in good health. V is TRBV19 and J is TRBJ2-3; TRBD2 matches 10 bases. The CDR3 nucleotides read TGTGCCAGTAGCTCGAGCGGGGGGGGCACAGATACGCAGTATTTT. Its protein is CASSSSGGGTDTQYF.